This T cell receptor (beta chain) was observed in a study of blood T cell repertoires in COVID-19. Study at large: The samples span acute and convalescent COVID-19 from the United States, Italy and Spain.

Germline loops: CDR1 SGHNT, CDR2 YYREEE (reference sequence). V lost 0 bases, J lost 3 bases, and 18 bases lay in between. The CDR3 is 17 residues long. As handled by the study authors: Reference gene primers were amplified, and this amplification served to estimate nucleated cell counts. Measured with immunoSEQ multiplex PCR; TCRdb has only the in-frame clones, and not every one. That table gives V, J and clone size, and the DNA gave D and trimming. The repertoire holds about 52,000 clones, with roughly 89% as singletons. The sample was peripheral blood. V is TRBV5-4 and J is TRBJ1-1, with D possibly TRBD1 on 6 matching bases. The receptor was derived from an older man with active or convalescent COVID-19. The CDR3 is CASSLGGRGRSYTEAFF. The CDR3 coding sequence is TGTGCCAGCAGCTTGGGTGGCAGGGGCCGAAGTTACACTGAAGCTTTCTTT.